This passage covers 3 T cell receptor beta chains from one sample sequenced in a study of blood T cell repertoires in COVID-19. Sequencing used immunoSEQ multiplex PCR; TCRdb keeps in-frame clones, though not all of them. Among about 160,000 clones listed, 60% to 85% were seen once. The sample was peripheral blood. The receptor set was obtained from a man aged 55 to 70 with acute or convalescent COVID-19.

V is TRBV7-2 and J is TRBJ2-7; maybe TRBD1 (6 bases). The length of the CDR3 is 15 residues. In germline, CDR1 is SGHTA, CDR2 FQGNSA. Trimming cost V 6 bases and J 3 bases, with 18 bases left between them. This CDR3 is CASSPSFGQNYEQYF. The CDR3, as DNA: TGTGCCAGCAGTCCCTCCTTCGGACAGAACTACGAGCAGTACTTC.

The rearrangement joins TRBV24-1 to TRBJ2-1, with 7 bases fitting TRBD1. The CDR3 has 13 amino acids. The germline V gene encodes CDR1 KGHDR and CDR2 SFDVKD. The trim removed 7 bases at V and 12 bases at J, leaving 11 bases unmatched. The CDR3 loop is CATSRWDRAPQFF. CDR3 DNA sequence: TGTGCCACCAGCCGCTGGGACAGAGCGCCGCAGTTCTTC.

The rearrangement joins TRBV18 to TRBJ1-2; 10 bases align to TRBD1. V gave up 3 bases and J gave up 3 bases; unmatched junction bases: 4. Germline V CDR1 and CDR2: KGHSH, LQKENI. This CDR3 is built from 15 residues. CDR3 in amino acids: CASSPTGTGDYGYTF. CDR3 in DNA: TGTGCCAGCTCACCGACCGGGACAGGGGACTATGGCTACACCTTC.